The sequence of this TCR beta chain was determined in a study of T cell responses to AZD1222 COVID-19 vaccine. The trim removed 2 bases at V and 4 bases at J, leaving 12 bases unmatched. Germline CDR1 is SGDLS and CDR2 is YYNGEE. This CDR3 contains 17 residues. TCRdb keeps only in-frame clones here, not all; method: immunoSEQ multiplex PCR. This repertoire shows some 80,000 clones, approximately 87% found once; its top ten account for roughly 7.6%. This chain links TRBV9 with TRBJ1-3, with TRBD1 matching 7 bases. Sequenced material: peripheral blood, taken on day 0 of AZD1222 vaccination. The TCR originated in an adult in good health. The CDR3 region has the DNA TGTGCCAGCAGCGTCACCCTCACAGGGGAGGGAGGAAACACCATATATTTT. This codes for CASSVTLTGEGGNTIYF.